This T cell receptor (beta chain) comes out of a study of blood T cell repertoires in COVID-19. Study summary: COVID-19 samples, acute and convalescent, were from the United States, Italy and Spain. PBMCs, B-cell-depleted T cells, or T cells were the source of the cDNA or gDNA that made up the material.

Original data processing: How many nucleated cells were present was estimated from reference gene primer amplification. Measured with immunoSEQ multiplex PCR; TCRdb has only the in-frame clones, and not every one. V, J and clone size derive from that table, while D and trimming were established from the DNA sequence. This table has about 140,000 clones, approximately 80% appearing once. This TCR was recovered from an elderly woman with active or convalescent COVID-19. The sequenced sample consisted of peripheral blood.

The CDR3 nucleotides read TGTGCCAGCAGTAGACAGGGGTGGAACACTGAAGCTTTCTTT. It translates to CASSRQGWNTEAFF. This chain links TRBV27 with TRBJ1-1; 8 bases are shared with TRBD1. CDR1 MNHEY and CDR2 SMNVEV come from the germline V gene (reference sequence). The CDR3 length is 14 residues. V lost 5 bases, J lost 1 base, and 3 bases stayed unmatched.